These 8 T cell receptor beta chains originate from one sample sequenced in a study of shared T cell receptors in the human thymus. The table came from immunoSEQ multiplex PCR; TCRdb's copy has only in-frame clones and leaves some out. Among almost 550,000 clones listed, more than 75% were seen once. The same sample was also used in a study of human thymus T cells.

The source material was thymocytes. The receptor source for this set is a boy younger than two with a congenital heart defect.

V and J are TRBV18 and TRBJ1-3, with 8 bases aligning to TRBD1. The CDR3 is made up of 16 amino acids. Losses at the gene ends were 4 bases for V and 2 bases for J; bases not matched to a gene: 7. Germline V CDR1 and CDR2: KGHSH, LQKENI. DNA for the CDR3: TGTGCCAGCTCACAAAAGACAGGGGCGCCTGGAAACACCATATATTTT. It specifies CASSQKTGAPGNTIYF.

The chain links TRBV4-1 to TRBJ1-3; 9 bases align to TRBD1. In germline, CDR1 is MGHRA, CDR2 YSYEKL. The CDR3 consists of 16 residues. V lost 0 bases to trimming and J lost 6 bases; unmatched junction nucleotides: 6. The CDR3 here is CASSQDQGQGLNTIYF. The CDR3 DNA follows: TGCGCCAGCAGCCAAGATCAAGGACAGGGGTTAAACACCATATATTTT.

This chain joins TRBV9 and TRBJ2-2; TRBD2 might be the D (6 bases). The germline V and J ends were trimmed by 8 bases and 0 bases, with 11 bases remaining between them. The CDR3 spans 14 residues. CDR1 and CDR2 (germline): SGDLS, YYNGEE. The CDR3 here is CASDSGSNTGELFF. DNA for the CDR3: TGTGCCAGTGACAGCGGGTCGAACACCGGGGAGCTGTTTTTT. The full variable domain, with the rest looked up from reference TRBV9 and TRBJ2-2, is DSGVTQTPKHLITATGQRVTLRCSPRSGDLSVYWYQQSLDQGLQFLIQYYNGEERAKGNILERFSAQQFPDLHSELNLSSLELGDSALYFCASDSGSNTGELFFGEGSRLTVL.

J is TRBJ2-1 and V is TRBV4-3; 11 nucleotides agree with TRBD2. The trim removed 5 bases at V and 10 bases at J, leaving 13 bases unmatched. Germline assignment: CDR1 LGHNA and CDR2 YSLEER. This CDR3 region has 16 residues. The CDR3 DNA reads TGCGCCAGCAGCACCACGACTAGCGGGGCGAGAAGGGAGCAGTTCTTC. Translating it yields CASSTTTSGARREQFF.

This clone occurred once. The chain employs TRBV6-1 and TRBJ2-1; D is perhaps TRBD2 (6 bases). From germline, CDR1 is MNHNS and CDR2 SASEGT. V lost 8 bases and J 1 base, leaving 6 bases between the germline ends. This CDR3 spans 12 amino acids. CDR3 sequence: CASRGSYNEQFF. The CDR3 bases are TGTGCCAGCCGGGGGTCCTACAATGAGCAGTTCTTC.

The rearrangement joins TRBV5-1 to TRBJ2-5; 7 bases fit TRBD2. This CDR3 has 13 amino acids. Looked up from germline, CDR1 is SGHRS and CDR2 is YFSETQ. Trimming removed 4 bases from V and 4 bases from J; junction bases left unmatched: 4. The CDR3 DNA reads TGCGCCAGCAGCGGGCCGGGAGGAGAGACCCAGTACTTC. Its translation: CASSGPGGETQYF.

This clone was seen once. The CDR3, as DNA: TGCGCCAGCAGCCATGGGAGGGACAGGGGGAACACTGAAGCTTTCTTT. It yields the protein CASSHGRDRGNTEAFF. This chain joins TRBV4-1 and TRBJ1-1; 10 bases line up with TRBD1. Trimming took 3 bases from V and 1 from J; bases not matched to a gene: 5. The CDR3 covers 16 residues. The germline CDR1 and CDR2 sequences are MGHRA and YSYEKL.

The gene calls are TRBV7-2 and TRBJ2-1, with 14 bases identical to TRBD2. V was pared by 5 bases and J by 6 bases, with 3 bases of the junction left unmatched. CDR1 and CDR2 from the germline V gene are SGHTA and FQGNSA. The CDR3 runs to 15 residues. The CDR3 DNA follows: TGTGCCAGCAGCAACGGGACTAGCGGGGGCAATGAGCAGTTCTTC. Its translation: CASSNGTSGGNEQFF.